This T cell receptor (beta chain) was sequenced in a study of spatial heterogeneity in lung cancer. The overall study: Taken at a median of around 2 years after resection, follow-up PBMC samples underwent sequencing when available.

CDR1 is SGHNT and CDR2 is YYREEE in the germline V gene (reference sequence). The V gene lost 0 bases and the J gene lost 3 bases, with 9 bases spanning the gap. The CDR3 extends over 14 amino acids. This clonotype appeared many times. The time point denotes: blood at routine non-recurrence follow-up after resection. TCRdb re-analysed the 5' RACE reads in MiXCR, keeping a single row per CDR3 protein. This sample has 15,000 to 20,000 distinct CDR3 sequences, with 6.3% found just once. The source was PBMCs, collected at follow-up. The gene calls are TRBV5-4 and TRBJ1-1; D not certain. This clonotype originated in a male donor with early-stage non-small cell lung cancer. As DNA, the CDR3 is TGTGCCAGCAGCTTGGGGGTTCAGGACACTGAAGCTTTCTTT. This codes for CASSLGVQDTEAFF.